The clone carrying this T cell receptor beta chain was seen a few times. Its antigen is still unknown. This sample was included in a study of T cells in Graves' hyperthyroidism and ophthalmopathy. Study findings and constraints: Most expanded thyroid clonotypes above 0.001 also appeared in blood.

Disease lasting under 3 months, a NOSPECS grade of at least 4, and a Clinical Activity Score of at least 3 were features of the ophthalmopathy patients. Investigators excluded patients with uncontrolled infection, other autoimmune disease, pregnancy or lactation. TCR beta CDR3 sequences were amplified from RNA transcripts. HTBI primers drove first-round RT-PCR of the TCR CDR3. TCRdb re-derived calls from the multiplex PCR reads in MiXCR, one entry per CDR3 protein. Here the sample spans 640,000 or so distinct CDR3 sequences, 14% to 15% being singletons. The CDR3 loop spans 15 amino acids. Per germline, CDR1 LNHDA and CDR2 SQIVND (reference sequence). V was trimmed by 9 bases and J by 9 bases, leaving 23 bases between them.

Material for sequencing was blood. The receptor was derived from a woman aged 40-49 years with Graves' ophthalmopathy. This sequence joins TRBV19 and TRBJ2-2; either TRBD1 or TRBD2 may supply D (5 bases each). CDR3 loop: CASRPRGESLWELFF. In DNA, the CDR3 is TGTGCCAGCCGGCCGCGAGGGGAGAGTCTATGGGAGCTGTTTTTT. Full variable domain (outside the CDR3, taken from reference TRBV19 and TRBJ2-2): DGGITQSPKYLFRKEGQNVTLSCEQNLNHDAMYWYRQDPGQGLRLIYYSQIVNDFQKGDIAEGYSVSREKKESFPLTVTSAQKNPTAFYLCASRPRGESLWELFFGEGSRLTVL.